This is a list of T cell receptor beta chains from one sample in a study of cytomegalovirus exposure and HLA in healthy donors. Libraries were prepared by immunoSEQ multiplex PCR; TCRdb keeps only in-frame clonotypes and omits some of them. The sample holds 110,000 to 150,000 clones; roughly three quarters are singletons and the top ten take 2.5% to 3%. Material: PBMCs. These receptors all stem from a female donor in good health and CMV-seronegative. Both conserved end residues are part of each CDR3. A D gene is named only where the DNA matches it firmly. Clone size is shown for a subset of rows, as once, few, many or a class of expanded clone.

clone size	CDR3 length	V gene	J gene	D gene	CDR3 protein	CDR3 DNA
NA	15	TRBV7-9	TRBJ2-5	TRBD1	CSSSPTGVGQETQYF	TGTTCCAGCAGCCCCACAGGGGTGGGACAAGAGACCCAGTACTTC
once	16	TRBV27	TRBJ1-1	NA	CASRAGPGWMNTEAFF	TGTGCCAGCAGGGCCGGGCCAGGGTGGATGAACACTGAAGCTTTCTTT
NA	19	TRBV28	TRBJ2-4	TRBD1	CASSLSGTGPILAKNIQYF	TGTGCCAGCAGTTTATCCGGGACAGGACCAATATTAGCCAAAAACATTCAGTACTTC
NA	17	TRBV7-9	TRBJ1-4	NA	CASSLGAGARANEKLFF	TGTGCCAGCAGCTTAGGGGCGGGGGCTCGGGCTAATGAAAAACTGTTTTTT
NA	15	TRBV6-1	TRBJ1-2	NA	CASSEATWTSYGYTF	TGTGCCAGCAGTGAGGCAACCTGGACTTCCTATGGCTACACCTTC
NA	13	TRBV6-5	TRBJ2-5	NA	CASSPGTRETQYF	TGTGCCAGCAGCCCCGGGACTCGAGAGACCCAGTACTTC
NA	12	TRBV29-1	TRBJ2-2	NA	CSVLSSTGELFF	TGCAGCGTTCTGAGTTCCACCGGGGAGCTGTTTTTT
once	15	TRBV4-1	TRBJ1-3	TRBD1	CASSPEGGPGNTIYF	TGCGCCAGCAGCCCCGAAGGGGGCCCTGGAAACACCATATATTTT
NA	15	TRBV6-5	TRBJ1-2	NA	CASRPTGGLNYGYTF	TGTGCCAGCAGACCGACCGGGGGACTAAACTATGGCTACACCTTC
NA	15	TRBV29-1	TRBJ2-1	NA	CSVAGRGAIYNEQFF	TGCAGCGTTGCGGGACGGGGGGCTATCTACAATGAGCAGTTCTTC
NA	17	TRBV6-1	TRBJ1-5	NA	CASSVSGQSKGNQPQHF	TGTGCCAGCAGTGTCTCCGGACAGTCCAAGGGCAATCAGCCCCAGCATTTT
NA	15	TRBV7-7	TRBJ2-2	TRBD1	CASSSGQGNTGELFF	TGTGCCAGCAGCTCGGGACAGGGTAACACTGGGGAGCTGTTTTTT
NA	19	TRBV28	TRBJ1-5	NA	CASTRFGTPTQRGNQPQHF	TGTGCCAGCACCCGCTTCGGGACACCAACCCAACGCGGCAATCAGCCCCAGCATTTT
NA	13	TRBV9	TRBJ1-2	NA	CASSGFRDYGYTF	TGTGCCAGCAGCGGATTTCGGGACTATGGCTACACCTTC
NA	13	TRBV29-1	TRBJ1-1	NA	CSVPGQVNTEAFF	TGCAGCGTCCCGGGACAAGTGAACACTGAAGCTTTCTTT
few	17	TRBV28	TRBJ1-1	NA	CASSLNLLGGADTEAFF	TGTGCCAGCAGTTTAAACCTACTAGGGGGGGCGGACACTGAAGCTTTCTTT